The 21 T cell receptor beta chains below come from one sample, sequenced in a study of T cells after somatic rescue of genetic block. The repertoire was sequenced with immunoSEQ multiplex PCR; TCRdb's copy has only in-frame clones and lacks some. The profile shows some 70,000 clones, roughly 90% of them singletons. Sequencing used peripheral blood mononuclear cells (PBMCs). The receptors were gathered from a young man.

The chain carries TRBV13 and TRBJ2-7; unclear D gene. The germline V gene encodes CDR1 PRHDT and CDR2 FYEKMQ (reference sequence). V was trimmed by 4 bases and J by 3 bases, leaving 7 bases between them. The CDR3 extends over 12 amino acids. CDR3 DNA sequence: TGTGCCAGCAGCTCCGAGTTCTACGAGCAGTACTTC. Its translation is CASSSEFYEQYF.

V and J are TRBV2 and TRBJ2-5, with 7 bases identical to TRBD1. With the DNA end fitting TRBJ2-7 better, the J assignment may be wrong. Germline CDR1 and CDR2: SNHLY and FYNNEI. This CDR3 has 14 amino acids. The CDR3, as DNA: TGTGCCAGCAGTGCCGAAAGGGGGCTGCACGAGCAGTACTTC. Its translation is CASSAERGLHEQYF.

The chain has TRBV13 and TRBJ2-5; perhaps TRBD2 as D (7 bases). V was clipped by 5 bases and J by 5 bases, with 15 bases between them. The V gene's germline CDR1 is PRHDT and CDR2 FYEKMQ (reference sequence). The CDR3 spans 14 residues. In DNA form, the CDR3 reads TGTGCCAGCAGCGAAGGGGGGGGCTACGAGACCCAGTACTTC. Translation gives CASSEGGGYETQYF. Looking up the rest from reference TRBV13 and TRBJ2-5 gives the full variable domain: AAGVIQSPRHLIKEKRETATLKCYPIPRHDTVYWYQQGPGQDPQFLISFYEKMQSDKGSIPDRFSAQQFSDYHSELNMSSLELGDSALYFCASSEGGGYETQYFGPGTRLLVL.

The chain carries TRBV5-1 and TRBJ1-2, with 7 bases lining up with TRBD1. Germline V gene sequence: CDR1 SGHRS, CDR2 YFSETQ. This CDR3 contains 15 residues. V trimming: 0 bases; J trimming: 6 bases; junction bases outside the gene matches: 8. CDR3 in amino acids: CASSLETGWVDGYTF. CDR3 coding DNA: TGCGCCAGCAGCTTGGAGACAGGGTGGGTTGATGGCTACACCTTC. Using reference TRBV5-1 and TRBJ1-2 for the parts outside the CDR3, the full variable domain is KAGVTQTPRYLIKTRGQQVTLSCSPISGHRSVSWYQQTPGQGLQFLFEYFSETQRNKGNFPGRFSGRQFSNSRSEMNVSTLELGDSALYLCASSLETGWVDGYTFGSGTRLTVV.

This sequence joins TRBV7-2 and TRBJ2-3; 13 bases fit TRBD2. This CDR3 is built from 17 residues. CDR1 and CDR2 from the germline V gene are SGHTA and FQGNSA. With 3 bases clipped from V and 5 bases from J, the junction kept 8 bases outside the gene matches. This CDR3 is CASSLRPGLAGEDTQYF. CDR3 DNA sequence: TGTGCCAGCAGCTTGAGGCCCGGACTAGCGGGAGAAGATACGCAGTATTTT.

The gene calls are TRBV19 and TRBJ2-2; tentative D call: TRBD1 (6 bases). CDR3 length: 15 residues. Trimming removed 5 bases at V and 1 base at J, with 11 bases between. Germline loops: CDR1 LNHDA, CDR2 SQIVND (reference sequence). DNA of the CDR3: TGTGCCAGTAGTTTACAGGGTCTGAACACCGGGGAGCTGTTTTTT. It yields the protein CASSLQGLNTGELFF.

This chain uses TRBV29-1 with TRBJ1-1, with D unresolved. CDR3 size: 14 residues. Germline assignment: CDR1 SQVTM and CDR2 ANQGSEA. V dropped 4 bases and J dropped 6 bases, with 18 bases sitting between them. The DNA for the CDR3 is TGCAGCGTTGTTCCGGGTGTAGAAGCGGCTGAAGCTTTCTTT. This sequence encodes CSVVPGVEAAEAFF.

This clone was recorded many times. V is TRBV5-8 and J is TRBJ2-3; 9 bases line up with TRBD2. V shed 5 bases and J 2 bases; nucleotides not matched to a gene: 6. Germline V lookup: CDR1 SGHTS, CDR2 YDEGEE. CDR3 size: 15 residues. CDR3 amino acids: CASRGSGGYTDTQYF. As DNA, the CDR3 is TGTGCCAGCAGGGGTAGCGGGGGATACACAGATACGCAGTATTTT.

CDR3 nucleotide sequence: TGTGCCAGCAGCGTAAGTTGGGGGGACTACGAGCAGTACTTC. This translates into CASSVSWGDYEQYF. V gene TRBV9 combines with J gene TRBJ2-7; D is perhaps TRBD2 (6 bases). The germline V gene encodes CDR1 SGDLS and CDR2 YYNGEE. The V end lost 1 base, the J end lost 3 bases, and 11 bases lay between the germline ends. The CDR3 has 14 residues.

The V gene is TRBV18, the J gene TRBJ2-7; 7 positions match TRBD2. Per germline, CDR1 KGHSH and CDR2 LQKENI. The V segment lost 3 bases and the J segment 0 bases; nucleotides outside the gene matches: 8. This CDR3 is built from 16 residues. For the CDR3, the DNA is TGTGCCAGCTCACCTTACGCCGCGGGGGACTCCTACGAGCAGTACTTC. Residues: CASSPYAAGDSYEQYF.

V gene TRBV5-6 combines with J gene TRBJ2-3, with a weak D call TRBD2 (6 bases). The CDR3 contains 14 residues. Trimming stripped 3 bases from V and 2 bases from J, with 10 bases between. The germline gives CDR1 SGHDT, CDR2 YYEEEE. This CDR3 is CASSSGLSTDTQYF. Written as DNA, the CDR3 is TGTGCCAGCAGCTCGGGACTTTCCACAGATACGCAGTATTTT.

This chain uses TRBV4-1 with TRBJ2-1; D is unresolved. CDR1 is MGHRA and CDR2 is YSYEKL in the germline V gene. Trimming left V 0 bases short and J 6 bases short, with 9 bases between. CDR3 length equals 14 residues. CDR3 coding DNA: TGCGCCAGCAGCCAAGAGGGTGTGGGCAATGAGCAGTTCTTC. Translating gives CASSQEGVGNEQFF.

The chain joins TRBV11-2 to TRBJ1-5; no clear D gene. V lost 0 bases and J 7 bases, leaving 7 bases between the germline ends. The CDR3 is made up of 13 amino acids. CDR1 and CDR2 from the germline V gene are SGHAT and FQNNGV. The CDR3 protein is CASSLDLRQPQHF. The CDR3 bases are TGTGCCAGCAGCTTAGATCTAAGACAGCCCCAGCATTTT.

Remarks on this clone: One junction end disagrees with the germline gene, perhaps due to a read error. The CDR3 region is CVSSRGTGVVEQYF. Written as DNA, the CDR3 is TGTGTCAGCAGTAGGGGGACAGGGGTAGTGGAGCAGTACTTC. The chain couples TRBV6-5 to TRBJ2-7; 10 bases map to TRBD1. Germline V gives CDR1 MNHEY, CDR2 SVGAGI. The CDR3 runs 14 residues.

This clone was seen a single time. CDR3 DNA: TGTGCCATCAGTTCAGGGGGCAGCACAGATACGCAGTATTTT. Amino acids: CAISSGGSTDTQYF. This chain joins TRBV10-3 and TRBJ2-3; 8 nucleotides match TRBD1. This CDR3 has 14 residues. Looked up from germline, CDR1 is ENHRY and CDR2 is SYGVKD. The ends lost 5 bases at V and 0 bases at J; junction bases unmatched: 1.

The chain couples TRBV12-5 to TRBJ1-6; D remains unclear. Germline CDR1 reads LGHNT; CDR2 reads FRNRAP. Trimming removed 0 bases from V and 7 bases from J, with 1 base in between. The CDR3 loop spans 12 amino acids. DNA of the CDR3: TGTGCTAGTGGTTTGGTGAATTCACCCCTCCACTTT. Residues: CASGLVNSPLHF.

This clone was observed once. This sequence joins TRBV4-1 and TRBJ1-2; D gene ambiguous. The germline gives CDR1 MGHRA, CDR2 YSYEKL. The germline V and J ends were trimmed by 2 bases and 4 bases, with 8 bases remaining between them. The CDR3 loop spans 13 amino acids. The CDR3 DNA is TGCGCCAGCAGCCAACAGAAATTCTATGGCTACACCTTC. Protein sequence: CASSQQKFYGYTF.

This clone has just a few counts. This chain links TRBV6-1 with TRBJ2-7, with 7 bases identical to TRBD1. The V gene's germline CDR1 is MNHNS and CDR2 SASEGT. The J segment lost 5 bases and the V segment lost 3 bases, leaving 7 bases of the junction unmatched. The CDR3 runs 14 residues. CDR3 DNA: TGTGCCAGCAGTGAGACGACAGGGAGCCACGAGCAGTACTTC. This gives the protein CASSETTGSHEQYF.

The genes are TRBV4-2 and TRBJ2-2; D call uncertain. The CDR3 extends over 16 amino acids. Germline CDR1 LGHNA, CDR2 YNFKEQ. Trimming left V 0 bases short and J 8 bases short, with 16 bases between. Here the CDR3 DNA reads TGTGCCAGCAGCCAAGAAAGCGCAGAAGCAGCTGGGGAGCTGTTTTTT. Residues: CASSQESAEAAGELFF.

V is TRBV19 and J is TRBJ1-2, with D maybe TRBD1 (5 bases). The CDR3 extends over 14 amino acids. The germline gives CDR1 LNHDA, CDR2 SQIVND (reference sequence). V lost 2 bases to trimming and J lost 6 bases, with 13 bases between them. As DNA, the CDR3 is TGTGCCAGTAGTATATTGCAGGGCTTCAATGGCTACACCTTC. Translation gives CASSILQGFNGYTF.

This chain uses TRBV5-6 with TRBJ1-6; D is unclear. The germline gives CDR1 SGHDT, CDR2 YYEEEE. V was cut by 0 bases and J by 0 bases, with 10 bases left in between. The CDR3 loop spans 17 amino acids. CDR3 residues: CASSLGTAGSYNSPLHF. The CDR3, as DNA: TGTGCCAGCAGCTTGGGCACGGCCGGCTCCTATAATTCACCCCTCCACTTT.